This entry concerns a single T cell receptor beta chain. Germline loops: CDR1 LNHDA, CDR2 SQIVND (reference sequence). This CDR3 has 14 amino acids. V was clipped by 6 bases and J by 6 bases; unmatched bases: 5. This sample stems from a study of blood T cell repertoires in COVID-19. The overall study: From the United States, Italy and Spain came samples of acute and convalescent COVID-19.

In the original workflow: Counts of nucleated cells, estimated from reference gene primer amplification, were obtained. Profiled with immunoSEQ multiplex PCR; TCRdb holds only in-frame clones, not every one. V, J and clone size were drawn from that table, and D and trimming were deduced from the DNA. The table records 200,000 to 300,000 clones, approximately 86% of them present only once. The specimen was peripheral blood. The chain recombines TRBV19 with TRBJ2-3; 11 positions agree with TRBD2. This clonotype was sampled from a woman between 55 and 75 years old with active or convalescent COVID-19. Here the CDR3 reads CASRGGLAVDTQYF. In DNA, the CDR3 is TGTGCCAGTAGGGGGGGACTAGCGGTGGATACGCAGTATTTT.